The clone carrying this TCR beta chain came up a few times. As yet, its antigen is unknown. At one end the junction does not follow the germline gene, possibly because of a read error. This entry belongs to a study of response to subunit inactivated influenza vaccine. Overall study results and limits: Each seasonal influenza vaccination recruits few new T cells, the authors suggested.

TCRdb re-called the RT-PCR reads through MiXCR, storing one row per CDR3 protein. The data show roughly 790,000 distinct CDR3 sequences, 21% seen once. The CDR3 runs 16 residues. This chain uses TRBV12-3 or TRBV12-4 with TRBJ2-3, with TRBD2 identical over 10 bases. Sequencing used PBMCs from blood, obtained about 5 days after vaccination. The TCR sequence derives from a man aged 45 to 65 who received an inactivated influenza vaccine. In DNA form, the CDR3 reads TGTGCCAGCAGTTCGCTAGCGGGGGAACCGGCTCTCGGGGGGCATTTT. The encoded protein is CASSSLAGEPALGGHF.